This T cell receptor beta chain was found in a study of T cell changes during pregnancy in multiple sclerosis (dated by TCRdb to between 2019 and 2020). About the study as a whole: In women with multiple sclerosis, the researchers looked at how the T cell repertoire shifted as pregnancy progressed.

In regard to this clone: Its target antigen remains unknown. The record has no base qualities; no much larger clone is one base away.

Library prep was done by the immunoSEQ multiplex PCR assay. Imported from immuneACCESS, the table was reduced by TCRdb to in-frame sequences with V and J called. These copies leave out some clones; in studies compared against another copy, an unresolved V gene accounts for under half, and the cause of the remainder is not known. Present in this sample are over 60,000 clones, about nine tenths of which were seen just once. Together, the top ten hold around 0.7% of the sample. The source of this sequence is a female donor in good health, enrolled as a control in a pregnancy study. The specimen comprised peripheral blood, sampled in the third trimester of pregnancy.

The CDR3 here reads CASSLNRVGGNTIYF. In nucleotide form, the sequence is TGTGCCAGCAGTTTAAACAGGGTGGGAGGAAACACCATATATTTT. The rearranged chain carries TRBV28 and TRBJ1-3; TRBD1 is perhaps the D gene, given 6 matching bases. For CDR1 and CDR2, the germline V gene lists MDHEN and SYDVKM. V is shortened by 2 bases, J by 4 bases, and the region joining them spans 12 bases. There are 15 amino acids in the CDR3, from cysteine to phenylalanine inclusive. Just CDR3 DNA is preserved here, 45 bases in frame from base 1.